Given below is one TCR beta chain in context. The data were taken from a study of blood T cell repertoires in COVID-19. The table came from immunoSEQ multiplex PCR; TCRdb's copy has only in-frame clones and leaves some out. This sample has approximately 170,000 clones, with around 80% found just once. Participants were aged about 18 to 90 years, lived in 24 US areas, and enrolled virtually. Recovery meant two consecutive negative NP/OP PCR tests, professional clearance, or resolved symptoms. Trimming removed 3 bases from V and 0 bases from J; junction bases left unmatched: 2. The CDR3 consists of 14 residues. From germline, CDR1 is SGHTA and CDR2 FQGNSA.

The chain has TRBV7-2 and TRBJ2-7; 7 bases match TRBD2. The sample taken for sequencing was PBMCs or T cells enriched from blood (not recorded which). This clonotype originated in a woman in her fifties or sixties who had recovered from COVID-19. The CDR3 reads CASSLGLPSYEQYF. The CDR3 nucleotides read TGTGCCAGCAGCTTGGGACTACCCTCCTACGAGCAGTACTTC.